The 30 T cell receptor beta chains below come from one sample, sequenced in a study of PD-1 blockade in classical Hodgkin lymphoma (TCRdb year 2020). Library preparation was by the immunoSEQ multiplex PCR assay. Held by TCRdb, this immuneACCESS table contains in-frame sequences only and omits some clones. Under half of the omission traces to an unresolved V gene where checked; the cause of the rest is unknown. This sample holds roughly 100,000 clones; around 90% were observed only once. The top ten clonotypes cover about 20% of the sample. This sample's time point label indicates: cycle 4 day 1 (C4D1), after less than 7 weeks of nivolumab. Every trial patient had relapsed following autologous stem cell transplantation, and prior brentuximab vedotin exposure was what differed among cohorts A, B and C. Sequences were derived from peripheral blood mononuclear cells (PBMCs), sampled before the fourth cycle of nivolumab. These TCRs come from a human donor with classical Hodgkin lymphoma.

The rearrangement links TRBV18 to TRBJ1-2; no clear D. V was trimmed by 1 base and J by 2 bases, leaving 11 bases between them. The germline gives CDR1 KGHSH, CDR2 LQKENI. The CDR3 spans 15 residues. The CDR3 DNA is TGTGCCAGCTCACCACAGCAGGAGATAAACTATGGCTACACCTTC. Translating it yields CASSPQQEINYGYTF.

This chain connects TRBV30 to TRBJ1-2; TRBD1 agrees at 9 bases. V shed 0 bases and J 8 bases; nucleotides not matched to a gene: 7. Germline V lookup: CDR1 GTSNPN, CDR2 SVGIG (reference sequence). This CDR3 is 14 amino acids long. Written as DNA, the CDR3 is TGTGCCTGGAGTGTACTGGGACAGGGAGAGGGCTACACCTTC. Translated, it gives CAWSVLGQGEGYTF.

This chain links TRBV2 with TRBJ1-2; D uncertain. CDR3 length equals 14 residues. The V gene lost 7 bases and the J gene lost 1 base, with 13 bases spanning the gap. Germline V gene data show CDR1 as SNHLY and CDR2 as FYNNEI. CDR3 sequence (DNA): TGTGCCAGCACGCAGGAGGAGCATAACTATGGCTACACCTTC. Its translation: CASTQEEHNYGYTF.

In this sample, this clone turned up a few times. The rearrangement links TRBV30 to TRBJ1-2; perhaps TRBD1 as D (6 bases). V shed 2 bases and J shed 5 bases, with 9 bases lying between them. The CDR3 runs to 12 residues. CDR1 and CDR2 (germline): GTSNPN, SVGIG (reference sequence). CDR3 sequence reads: CAWSLQGYGYTF. The CDR3 DNA reads as TGTGCCTGGAGTTTACAGGGTTATGGCTACACCTTC.

This clone was seen a single time. This chain joins TRBV19 and TRBJ2-1; 12 bases match TRBD2. J gave up 4 bases and V 2 bases, and 3 bases lay outside the gene matches. Germline CDR1 is LNHDA and CDR2 is SQIVND (reference sequence). This CDR3 spans 16 amino acids. The CDR3 region is CASSILAGGWYNEQFF. The CDR3 region has the DNA TGTGCCAGTAGTATACTAGCGGGAGGGTGGTACAATGAGCAGTTCTTC.

CDR3 in DNA: TGCGCCAGCAGCCAGGACAGCGGGAGGGCCAGGGAGACCCAGTACTTC. Translating it yields CASSQDSGRARETQYF. V usage is TRBV5-1 and J usage is TRBJ2-5, with TRBD2 identical over 10 bases. Germline CDR1 is SGHRS and CDR2 is YFSETQ. V dropped 4 bases and J dropped 5; count of bases not matched to a gene: 11. This CDR3 region has 16 residues. The full variable domain, its missing parts supplied by reference TRBV5-1 and TRBJ2-5, is KAGVTQTPRYLIKTRGQQVTLSCSPISGHRSVSWYQQTPGQGLQFLFEYFSETQRNKGNFPGRFSGRQFSNSRSEMNVSTLELGDSALYLCASSQDSGRARETQYFGPGTRLLVL.

The chain joins TRBV6-5 to TRBJ2-2; unclear D gene. CDR1 and CDR2 (germline): MNHEY, SVGAGI. CDR3 length equals 14 residues. V was trimmed by 5 bases and J by 3 bases, leaving 10 bases between them. The CDR3 loop reads CASSQDTYTGELFF. Here the CDR3 DNA reads TGTGCCAGCAGTCAAGACACGTACACCGGGGAGCTGTTTTTT.

The rearrangement links TRBV12-2 to TRBJ1-2. TRBV12-2 is marked as a pseudogene. The CDR3 extends over 15 amino acids. CDR3 region: CASRFFAWTDYGYTF. The CDR3 nucleotides read TGTGCAAGTCGCTTCTTCGCTTGGACGGACTATGGCTACACCTTC.

This clone was detected only a few times. The chain combines TRBV10-1 with TRBJ1-1; maybe TRBD1 (6 bases). V was clipped by 8 bases and J by 1 base, with 14 bases between them. CDR1 WNHNN and CDR2 SYGVQD come from the germline V gene (reference sequence). The CDR3 contains 14 residues. In DNA, the CDR3 is TGCGCCAGCTGGGTGGAAGGGGGGAACACTGAAGCTTTCTTT. Translation: CASWVEGGNTEAFF.

This rearrangement joins TRBV5-1 to TRBJ1-3; possible D gene TRBD1, 6 bases. Trimming left V 0 bases short and J 0 bases short, with 7 bases between. The CDR3 loop spans 15 amino acids. Germline loops: CDR1 SGHRS, CDR2 YFSETQ. CDR3 loop: CASSLGDISGNTIYF. The CDR3 nucleotides are TGCGCCAGCAGCTTGGGGGACATCTCTGGAAACACCATATATTTT. The variable domain in full, completed from reference TRBV5-1 and TRBJ1-3, reads KAGVTQTPRYLIKTRGQQVTLSCSPISGHRSVSWYQQTPGQGLQFLFEYFSETQRNKGNFPGRFSGRQFSNSRSEMNVSTLELGDSALYLCASSLGDISGNTIYFGEGSWLTVV.

V is TRBV29-1 and J is TRBJ2-7; 9 bases line up with TRBD2. V shed 0 bases and J 3 bases; nucleotides not matched to a gene: 3. The germline gives CDR1 SQVTM, CDR2 ANQGSEA. CDR3 length equals 14 residues. Here the CDR3 DNA reads TGCAGCGTTGAAGAGAGGCGGGAGGGCTACGAGCAGTACTTC. Protein: CSVEERREGYEQYF.

The chain recombines TRBV25-1 with TRBJ2-1, with D perhaps matching TRBD2 (6 bases). Per germline, CDR1 MGHDK and CDR2 SYGVNS. The CDR3 is made up of 15 amino acids. V was pared by 1 base and J by 5 bases, with 12 bases between. The CDR3 is CASSEWAGKDNEQFF. CDR3 DNA sequence: TGTGCCAGCAGTGAATGGGCGGGAAAGGACAATGAGCAGTTCTTC.

The chain's CDR3 is CASSRTSGLIQTQYF. In nucleotides, the CDR3 is TGCGCCAGCAGCCGGACTAGCGGCCTCATTCAGACCCAGTACTTC. The chain links TRBV5-1 to TRBJ2-5; 10 bases are a match to TRBD2. CDR3 size: 15 residues. CDR1 and CDR2 (germline): SGHRS, YFSETQ. The J segment lost 6 bases and the V segment lost 4 bases, leaving 9 bases of the junction unmatched. Full variable domain (missing parts from reference TRBV5-1 and TRBJ2-5): KAGVTQTPRYLIKTRGQQVTLSCSPISGHRSVSWYQQTPGQGLQFLFEYFSETQRNKGNFPGRFSGRQFSNSRSEMNVSTLELGDSALYLCASSRTSGLIQTQYFGPGTRLLVL.

This clone was picked up one time. The rearrangement links TRBV11-3 to TRBJ2-5; 11 bases fit TRBD2. The CDR3 spans 16 residues. The V gene end was trimmed by 4 bases and the J gene end by 1 base; junction bases not matched to a gene: 5. The V gene's germline CDR1 is SGHNT and CDR2 YENEEA. The CDR3 DNA follows: TGTGCCAGCAGCTCCAGACTAGCGGGGATCCAAGAGACCCAGTACTTC. Translated: CASSSRLAGIQETQYF.

This clone appeared a few times. This chain joins TRBV27 and TRBJ1-4; D unresolved. V lost 4 bases to trimming and J lost 8 bases, with 11 bases between them. CDR1 and CDR2 from the germline V gene are MNHEY and SMNVEV (reference sequence). The CDR3 length is 13 residues. CDR3 nucleotide sequence: TGTGCCAGCAGTTACGGACCGGGCGAAAAACTGTTTTTT. Amino acids: CASSYGPGEKLFF.

The genes are TRBV10-1 and TRBJ2-2; no reliable D call. CDR1 is WNHNN, CDR2 SYGVQD, per germline (reference sequence). CDR3 length equals 15 residues. V was clipped by 8 bases and J by 1 base, with 14 bases between them. The CDR3 region has the DNA TGCGCCAGCGATACAGTGTTACGGAACACCGGGGAGCTGTTTTTT. The encoded protein is CASDTVLRNTGELFF.

The rearrangement links TRBV7-9 to TRBJ1-1, with no clear D. V lost 5 bases to trimming and J lost 6 bases, with 7 bases between them. This CDR3 is built from 11 residues. Looked up from germline, CDR1 is SEHNR and CDR2 is FQNEAQ (reference sequence). The CDR3 coding sequence is TGTGCCAGCAGCCCAAGGGCTGAAGCTTTCTTT. It codes for CASSPRAEAFF.

This clone has only one observation. The chain couples TRBV6-6 to TRBJ1-5; D is perhaps TRBD1 (5 bases). The germline gives CDR1 MNHNY, CDR2 SVGAGI (reference sequence). The CDR3 is 14 amino acids. Trimming removed 6 bases from V and 4 bases from J, with 13 bases in between. The CDR3 coding sequence is TGTGCCAGCAGCCCCGGCAGGGCAAATCAGCCCCAGCATTTT. This codes for CASSPGRANQPQHF.

The chain uses TRBV10-2 and TRBJ2-5; D not resolved. The CDR3 covers 13 residues. V lost 2 bases and J 7 bases, leaving 11 bases between the germline ends. Germline V gene data show CDR1 as WSHSY and CDR2 as SAAADI. CDR3 in DNA: TGCGCCAGCAGTGAGCTTCAGCGAGGGACCCAGTACTTC. Its protein is CASSELQRGTQYF.

The CDR3 spells CASSLAGTGRNTIYF. As DNA, the CDR3 is TGTGCCAGCAGTTTGGCCGGGACCGGCCGTAACACCATATATTTT. The chain uses TRBV28 and TRBJ1-3; D might be TRBD1 (5 bases). Germline CDR1 MDHEN, CDR2 SYDVKM. Trimming left V 3 bases short and J 7 bases short, with 16 bases between. The CDR3 totals 15 residues. Looking up the rest from reference TRBV28 and TRBJ1-3 gives the full variable domain: DVKVTQSSRYLVKRTGEKVFLECVQDMDHENMFWYRQDPGLGLRLIYFSYDVKMKEKGDIPEGYSVSREKKERFSLILESASTNQTSMYLCASSLAGTGRNTIYFGEGSWLTVV.

This chain uses TRBV30 with TRBJ2-3; possibly TRBD1 for D (5 bases). This CDR3 has 14 amino acids. Germline V gene data show CDR1 as GTSNPN and CDR2 as SVGIG (reference sequence). Between the trimmed V and J ends, which lost 5 bases and 4 bases, there was a span of 16 bases. Here the CDR3 DNA reads TGTGCCTGGGGGGTGGGATTAGGGGCAGATACGCAGTATTTT. Encoded protein: CAWGVGLGADTQYF. The full variable domain, with the rest looked up from reference TRBV30 and TRBJ2-3, is SQTIHQWPATLVQPVGSPLSLECTVEGTSNPNLYWYRQAAGRGLQLLFYSVGIGQISSEVPQNLSASRPQDRQFILSSKKLLLSDSGFYLCAWGVGLGADTQYFGPGTRLTVL.

The rearrangement uses TRBV15 and TRBJ1-1; D remains ambiguous. The CDR3 is made up of 15 amino acids. Germline V gene lookup returns CDR1 LNHNV and CDR2 YYDKDF (reference sequence). V was cut by 3 bases and J by 4 bases, with 15 bases left in between. This chain's CDR3 is CATSSIERVGTEAFF. The CDR3 coding sequence is TGTGCCACCAGCAGTATTGAGAGGGTCGGCACTGAAGCTTTCTTT.

The V call is TRBV30, the J call TRBJ2-7, with 8 bases aligning to TRBD2. V shed 4 bases, J shed 1 base, and the junction held 6 bases outside the gene matches. CDR3 length equals 14 residues. Germline V gene lookup returns CDR1 GTSNPN and CDR2 SVGIG (reference sequence). The CDR3 is CAWNVAGGSYEQYF. As DNA, the CDR3 is TGTGCCTGGAACGTGGCGGGAGGATCCTACGAGCAGTACTTC.

The chain is built from TRBV5-8 and TRBJ2-5; D might be TRBD1 (6 bases). V gave up 4 bases and J gave up 2 bases, with 15 bases separating them. Germline CDR1 reads SGHTS; CDR2 reads YDEGEE. The CDR3 sequence is 15 residues long. Here the CDR3 DNA reads TGTGCCAGCAGCCCTGGTCAGGGGTTGCAAGAGACCCAGTACTTC. Translated, it gives CASSPGQGLQETQYF.

The rearrangement uses TRBV18 and TRBJ2-7; 14 nucleotides agree with TRBD2. Germline lookup yields CDR1 KGHSH and CDR2 LQKENI. The V and J ends lost 5 bases and 6 bases, in that order; junction bases with no gene match: 15. The CDR3 runs to 18 residues. CDR3 sequence: CASSVGLAGGNLITEQYF. The DNA for the CDR3 is TGTGCCAGCTCAGTCGGACTAGCGGGAGGAAATTTAATTACCGAGCAGTACTTC. The complete variable domain, with remaining parts taken from reference TRBV18 and TRBJ2-7, reads NAGVMQNPRHLVRRRGQEARLRCSPMKGHSHVYWYRQLPEEGLKFMVYLQKENIIDESGMPKERFSAEFPKEGPSILRIQQVVRGDSAAYFCASSVGLAGGNLITEQYFGPGTRLTVT.

The chain joins TRBV11-2 to TRBJ1-3; D perhaps matches TRBD1 (5 bases). Looked up from germline, CDR1 is SGHAT and CDR2 is FQNNGV. This CDR3 has 14 residues. V dropped 5 bases and J dropped 5 bases, with 13 bases sitting between them. CDR3 residues: CASSTRDGRNTIYF. The CDR3 region has the DNA TGTGCCAGCAGCACCCGGGACGGTAGAAACACCATATATTTT.

V gene TRBV10-3 combines with J gene TRBJ2-2; D tentatively reads TRBD1 or TRBD2 (5 bases each). The CDR3 runs 14 residues. Germline lookup yields CDR1 ENHRY and CDR2 SYGVKD. The V and J ends lost 10 bases and 4 bases respectively, with 16 bases between them. CDR3: CATSSLGTTGELFF. The CDR3, as DNA: TGTGCCACTTCCAGTCTGGGGACCACCGGGGAGCTGTTTTTT.

The chain employs TRBV25-1 and TRBJ2-7; either TRBD1 or TRBD2 may supply D (5 bases each). CDR3 length: 13 residues. CDR1 is MGHDK, CDR2 SYGVNS, per germline. Trimming took off 9 bases at V and 0 bases at J, with 12 bases between the two ends. This chain's CDR3 is CASSRDASYEQYF. Written as DNA, the CDR3 is TGTGCCAGTAGCCGGGACGCCTCCTACGAGCAGTACTTC.

This chain joins TRBV19 and TRBJ1-4, with TRBD1 matching over 11 bases. The junction had 3 bases not matched to a gene; V was cut back by 10 bases and J by 8 bases. From germline, CDR1 is LNHDA and CDR2 SQIVND (reference sequence). The CDR3 extends over 12 amino acids. The CDR3: CATGTGGEKLFF. In nucleotides, the CDR3 is TGTGCCACCGGGACAGGGGGAGAAAAACTGTTTTTT.

This sequence joins TRBV5-1 and TRBJ2-1, with D maybe TRBD1 (7 bases). Germline values: CDR1 SGHRS, CDR2 YFSETQ. V was clipped by 6 bases and J by 10 bases, with 17 bases between them. There are 13 residues in the CDR3. As DNA, the CDR3 is TGCGCCAGCAATCAGGGGGGACTCCTGGAGCAGTTCTTC. Its protein product is CASNQGGLLEQFF. Full variable domain (rest looked up from reference TRBV5-1 and TRBJ2-1): KAGVTQTPRYLIKTRGQQVTLSCSPISGHRSVSWYQQTPGQGLQFLFEYFSETQRNKGNFPGRFSGRQFSNSRSEMNVSTLELGDSALYLCASNQGGLLEQFFGPGTRLTVL.